This T cell receptor (beta chain) stems from a study of shared clonotypes between healthy human individuals. Study outcomes and limitations: Generally, naive subsets (rather than memory subsets) showed larger estimated richness.

Per the original methods: Junction-only immunoSEQ data arrived without quality scores, meaning filtering differed. Assay: immunoSEQ multiplex PCR; the TCRdb copy retains only in-frame clones and omits some. D and trimming were read from the DNA, whereas the V and J calls and clone size are those reported in that table. The sample has roughly 1,100,000 clones, under 80% seen once. This clone was seen a handful of times. Its antigen is undetermined. The study drew its donors from healthy HIV-negative adults without recent acute infections or vaccinations. The TCR comes from a man between 18 and 35 years old in good health. Sequencing was performed on memory CD4+ T cells sorted from blood. This sample's subset: CD45RA-negative fraction.

DNA of the CDR3: TGTGCCAGTAGCTCCAGGGGGCTTGGGGGAGAGACCCAGTACTTC. Its protein is CASSSRGLGGETQYF. The chain employs TRBV19 and TRBJ2-5, with 8 bases that match TRBD1. Germline V gives CDR1 LNHDA, CDR2 SQIVND (reference sequence). This CDR3 is 15 amino acids long. V lost 6 bases to trimming and J lost 4 bases; unmatched junction nucleotides: 10. The full variable domain, with the rest looked up from reference TRBV19 and TRBJ2-5, is DGGITQSPKYLFRKEGQNVTLSCEQNLNHDAMYWYRQDPGQGLRLIYYSQIVNDFQKGDIAEGYSVSREKKESFPLTVTSAQKNPTAFYLCASSSRGLGGETQYFGPGTRLLVL.